The 20 T cell receptor beta chains reported below all come from one sample, sequenced in a study of radiation and T cells in renal cell carcinoma. Sequenced by immunoSEQ multiplex PCR; TCRdb stores in-frame clones only, minus some. The sample contains 40,000 to 45,000 clones, about 82% of which appear only once. Time point: blood 4 weeks post-SBRT, at nephrectomy. This sample's treatment: 15 Gy SBRT to primary tumor, nephrectomy 4 weeks later. This sample comprised blood, obtained from a patient whose treatment included radiotherapy and nephrectomy. Receptor source: a woman in her 70s with renal cell carcinoma.

This chain joins TRBV7-9 and TRBJ2-5, with 7 bases that match TRBD2. CDR3 length: 14 residues. V shed 5 bases, J shed 4 bases, and the junction held 7 bases outside the gene matches. Looked up from germline, CDR1 is SEHNR and CDR2 is FQNEAQ (reference sequence). The CDR3 bases are TGTGCCAGCAGCCAACAGACTAGCCGAGAGACCCAGTACTTC. Translated: CASSQQTSRETQYF.

CDR3 loop: CASSPDSGKQYF. CDR3 sequence (DNA): TGTGCCAGCAGCCCAGACTCGGGGAAGCAGTACTTC. V and J are TRBV7-2 and TRBJ2-7; D is perhaps TRBD2 (5 bases). The CDR3 loop spans 12 amino acids. Germline CDR1 is SGHTA and CDR2 is FQGNSA. V was shortened by 5 bases and J by 8 bases, with 13 bases between the two germline ends. Drawing the rest from reference TRBV7-2 and TRBJ2-7, the complete variable domain is GAGVSQSPSNKVTEKGKDVELRCDPISGHTALYWYRQSLGQGLEFLIYFQGNSAPDKSGLPSDRFSAERTGGSVSTLTIQRTQQEDSAVYLCASSPDSGKQYFGPGTRLTVT.

This clone was seen more than once but under ten times. V gene TRBV4-1 combines with J gene TRBJ1-1; D call uncertain. V was clipped by 0 bases and J by 1 base, with 9 bases between them. From germline, CDR1 is MGHRA and CDR2 YSYEKL. The CDR3 extends over 15 amino acids. CDR3 coding DNA: TGCGCCAGCAGCCAAGAGGTGACGGCGAACACTGAAGCTTTCTTT. Translating gives CASSQEVTANTEAFF.

V usage is TRBV29-1 and J usage is TRBJ2-7; the match to TRBD2 covers 7 bases. The CDR3 runs 12 residues. V shed 4 bases, J shed 3 bases, and the junction held 3 bases outside the gene matches. CDR1 and CDR2 from the germline V gene are SQVTM and ANQGSEA. This CDR3 reads CSVGEGHYEQYF. For the CDR3, the DNA is TGCAGCGTTGGGGAGGGGCACTACGAGCAGTACTTC.

In its sample, this clone was seen a few times. This chain joins TRBV7-6 and TRBJ2-3; 9 nucleotides align to TRBD1. J gave up 1 base and V 4 bases, and 6 bases lay outside the gene matches. CDR1 is SGHVS and CDR2 is FNYEAQ in the germline V gene. This CDR3 is built from 16 residues. CDR3 protein: CASSSQGAVGTDTQYF. The CDR3, as DNA: TGTGCCAGCAGCTCACAGGGGGCAGTGGGCACAGATACGCAGTATTTT.

The chain carries TRBV7-2 and TRBJ2-1, with D unclear. V was shortened by 1 base and J by 9 bases, with 10 bases between the two germline ends. Germline CDR1 is SGHTA and CDR2 is FQGNSA. The CDR3 spans 13 residues. CDR3 residues: CASSLGNIGEQFF. The CDR3 coding sequence is TGTGCCAGCAGCTTAGGGAACATCGGTGAGCAGTTCTTC. Combining the CDR3 with reference TRBV7-2 and TRBJ2-1 gives the whole variable domain GAGVSQSPSNKVTEKGKDVELRCDPISGHTALYWYRQSLGQGLEFLIYFQGNSAPDKSGLPSDRFSAERTGGSVSTLTIQRTQQEDSAVYLCASSLGNIGEQFFGPGTRLTVL.

The rearrangement uses TRBV5-6 and TRBJ1-2; TRBD1 might be the D (6 bases). The V gene lost 4 bases and the J gene lost 3 bases, with 19 bases spanning the gap. The CDR3 runs 16 residues. The germline CDR1 and CDR2 sequences are SGHDT and YYEEEE. CDR3 region: CASSRRALAGDYGYTF. The DNA for the CDR3 is TGTGCCAGCAGCCGGAGGGCCCTGGCAGGGGACTATGGCTACACCTTC.

The chain couples TRBV2 to TRBJ1-1; D uncertain. The CDR3 is made up of 14 amino acids. Trimming pared 1 base from V and 4 bases from J, leaving 10 bases between. Germline V gene sequence: CDR1 SNHLY, CDR2 FYNNEI. CDR3 residues: CASSEESFSTEAFF. The CDR3 DNA is TGTGCCAGCAGTGAAGAAAGTTTCAGCACTGAAGCTTTCTTT.

The genes are TRBV4-2 and TRBJ2-1; TRBD2 matches 7 bases. CDR1 and CDR2 (germline): LGHNA, YNFKEQ. Unmatched junction bases numbered 0, after V lost 1 base and J lost 0 bases. The CDR3 length is 15 residues. The chain's CDR3 is CASSQGGGSYNEQFF. As DNA, the CDR3 is TGTGCCAGCAGCCAAGGCGGGGGCTCCTACAATGAGCAGTTCTTC.

The V call is TRBV5-6, the J call TRBJ2-2, with a possible D match to TRBD1 (6 bases). The CDR3 spans 15 residues. With 5 bases removed from V and 3 bases from J, the gap between germline ends came to 14 bases. The germline CDR1 and CDR2 sequences are SGHDT and YYEEEE. The CDR3 DNA reads as TGTGCCAGCAGTCCGTGGGGGCCCTACACCGGGGAGCTGTTTTTT. Protein sequence: CASSPWGPYTGELFF. Looking up the rest from reference TRBV5-6 and TRBJ2-2 gives the full variable domain: DAGVTQSPTHLIKTRGQQVTLRCSPKSGHDTVSWYQQALGQGPQFIFQYYEEEERQRGNFPDRFSGHQFPNYSSELNVNALLLGDSALYLCASSPWGPYTGELFFGEGSRLTVL.

The chain joins TRBV4-1 to TRBJ1-2; D unresolved. CDR1 and CDR2 (germline): MGHRA, YSYEKL. The V gene lost 0 bases and the J gene lost 4 bases, with 15 bases spanning the gap. The CDR3 covers 16 residues. CDR3: CASSQDSSSLAYGYTF. CDR3 DNA sequence: TGCGCCAGCAGCCAAGATTCCTCGAGTCTGGCCTATGGCTACACCTTC.

The genes are TRBV6-5 and TRBJ2-7; no clear D gene. This CDR3 region has 13 residues. Trimming pared 0 bases from V and 4 bases from J, leaving 7 bases between. The germline V gene has CDR1 MNHEY and CDR2 SVGAGI. CDR3 nucleotides: TGTGCCAGCAGTTACTCGCTCTGGTACGAGCAGTACTTC. Translating it yields CASSYSLWYEQYF.

The chain has TRBV5-1 and TRBJ2-2; a possible D gene is TRBD2 (5 bases). Trimming left V 5 bases short and J 2 bases short, with 10 bases between. Per germline, CDR1 SGHRS and CDR2 YFSETQ. CDR3 length equals 14 residues. The chain's CDR3 is CASSLSGNTGELFF. As DNA, the CDR3 is TGCGCCAGCAGTCTTTCGGGAAACACCGGGGAGCTGTTTTTT.

This clone was seen a single time. The V gene is TRBV15, the J gene TRBJ1-5, with TRBD1 identical over 8 bases. CDR3 length: 17 residues. The ends lost 1 base at V and 3 bases at J; junction bases unmatched: 8. Looked up from germline, CDR1 is LNHNV and CDR2 is YYDKDF (reference sequence). The CDR3 loop is CATSRVAGGFLNQPQHF. The DNA of the CDR3 is TGTGCCACCAGCAGAGTGGCAGGGGGCTTCCTCAATCAGCCCCAGCATTTT. Supplemented by reference TRBV15 and TRBJ1-5, the full variable domain reads DAMVIQNPRYQVTQFGKPVTLSCSQTLNHNVMYWYQQKSSQAPKLLFHYYDKDFNNEADTPDNFQSRRPNTSFCFLDIRSPGLGDTAMYLCATSRVAGGFLNQPQHFGDGTRLSIL.

This chain joins TRBV6-5 and TRBJ1-3, with D uncertain. Germline CDR1 and CDR2: MNHEY and SVGAGI. The CDR3 contains 13 residues. Trimming took 6 bases from V and 0 from J, leaving 6 bases between them. CDR3 in amino acids: CASSNPSGNTIYF. CDR3 DNA sequence: TGTGCCAGCAGCAACCCCTCTGGAAACACCATATATTTT.

The gene calls are TRBV9 and TRBJ2-5; D uncertain. The V gene lost 0 bases and the J gene lost 1 base, with 7 bases spanning the gap. This CDR3 has 14 residues. Germline loops: CDR1 SGDLS, CDR2 YYNGEE. This chain's CDR3 is CASSVDVSQETQYF. The DNA for the CDR3 is TGTGCCAGCAGCGTAGATGTCTCCCAAGAGACCCAGTACTTC.

The chain recombines TRBV19 with TRBJ2-4, with 9 bases that match TRBD1. The CDR3 extends over 13 amino acids. Looked up from germline, CDR1 is LNHDA and CDR2 is SQIVND (reference sequence). Unmatched junction bases numbered 0, after V lost 5 bases and J lost 4 bases. As DNA, the CDR3 is TGTGCCAGTAGTGGGACAGGGAAAAACATTCAGTACTTC. It yields the protein CASSGTGKNIQYF.

The gene calls are TRBV27 and TRBJ2-7; tentative D call: TRBD2 (5 bases). CDR1 is MNHEY, CDR2 SMNVEV, per germline (reference sequence). Trimming took 2 bases from V and 3 from J, leaving 14 bases between them. The CDR3 runs 15 residues. CDR3 nucleotides: TGTGCCAGCAGTTTAGATAGCCTAGCTTTCTACGAGCAGTACTTC. This translates into CASSLDSLAFYEQYF.

This chain uses TRBV5-1 with TRBJ2-3; D remains unclear. The V end was cut by 5 bases, the J end by 0 bases, with 10 bases between. The CDR3 has 14 amino acids. CDR1 and CDR2 (germline): SGHRS, YFSETQ. CDR3 nucleotide sequence: TGCGCCAGCAGTGAGACAACTAGCACAGATACGCAGTATTTT. Protein product: CASSETTSTDTQYF.

The chain employs TRBV19 and TRBJ2-1; D uncertain. Per the germline V gene, CDR1 is LNHDA and CDR2 is SQIVND (reference sequence). Trimming left V 1 base short and J 10 bases short, with 11 bases between. This CDR3 region has 13 residues. The chain's CDR3 is CASSIGAPVEQFF. CDR3 nucleotides: TGTGCCAGTAGTATAGGGGCCCCCGTCGAGCAGTTCTTC.